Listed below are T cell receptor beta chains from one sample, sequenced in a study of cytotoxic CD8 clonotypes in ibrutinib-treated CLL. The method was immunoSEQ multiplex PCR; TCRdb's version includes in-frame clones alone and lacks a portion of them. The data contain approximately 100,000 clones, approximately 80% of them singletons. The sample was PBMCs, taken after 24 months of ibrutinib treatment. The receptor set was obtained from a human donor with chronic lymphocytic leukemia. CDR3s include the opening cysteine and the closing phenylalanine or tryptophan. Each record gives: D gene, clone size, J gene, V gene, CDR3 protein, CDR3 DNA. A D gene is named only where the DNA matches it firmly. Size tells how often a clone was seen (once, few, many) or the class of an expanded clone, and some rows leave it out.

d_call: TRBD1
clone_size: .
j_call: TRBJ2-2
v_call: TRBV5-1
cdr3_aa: CASSSRPGQGSLNTGELFF
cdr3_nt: TGCGCCAGCAGCTCACGACCGGGACAGGGTTCCCTGAACACCGGGGAGCTGTTTTTT

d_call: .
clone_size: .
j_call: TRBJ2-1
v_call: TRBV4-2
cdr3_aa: CASRGGVLNEQFF
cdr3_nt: TGTGCCAGCAGGGGCGGAGTTTTGAATGAGCAGTTCTTC

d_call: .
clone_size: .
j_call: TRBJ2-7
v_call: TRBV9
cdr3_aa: CASSVALASEFYEQYF
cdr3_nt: TGTGCCAGCAGCGTAGCTCTGGCTAGCGAATTCTACGAGCAGTACTTC

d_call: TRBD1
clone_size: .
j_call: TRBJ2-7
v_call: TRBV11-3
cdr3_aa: CASSLTGGPPDEQYF
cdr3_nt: TGTGCCAGCAGCTTAACAGGGGGCCCACCGGACGAGCAGTACTTC

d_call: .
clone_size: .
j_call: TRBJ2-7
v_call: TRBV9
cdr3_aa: CASSVEASLNYEQYF
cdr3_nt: TGTGCCAGCAGCGTAGAGGCTAGCCTTAACTACGAGCAGTACTTC

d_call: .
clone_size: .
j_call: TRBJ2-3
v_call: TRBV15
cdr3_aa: CATSRVTFSGPGAPDTQYF
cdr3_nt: TGTGCCACCAGCAGAGTCACTTTTTCCGGGCCTGGGGCACCAGATACGCAGTATTTT

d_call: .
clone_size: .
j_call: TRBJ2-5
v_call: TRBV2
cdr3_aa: CASSGGGFETQYF
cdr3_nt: TGTGCCAGCAGTGGTGGGGGGTTTGAGACCCAGTACTTC

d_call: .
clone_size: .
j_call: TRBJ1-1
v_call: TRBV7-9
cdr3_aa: CASSPLVRGSTEAFF
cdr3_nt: TGTGCCAGCAGCCCCCTTGTGAGGGGGAGCACTGAAGCTTTCTTT

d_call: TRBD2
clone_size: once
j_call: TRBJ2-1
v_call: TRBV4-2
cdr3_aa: CASNQISGRAYNEQFF
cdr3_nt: TGTGCCAGCAACCAAATTAGCGGGAGGGCTTACAATGAGCAGTTCTTC

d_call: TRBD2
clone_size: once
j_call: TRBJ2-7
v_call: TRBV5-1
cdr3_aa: CASSLEPGLAGVYEQYF
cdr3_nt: TGCGCCAGCAGCTTGGAACCGGGACTAGCGGGCGTCTACGAGCAGTACTTC

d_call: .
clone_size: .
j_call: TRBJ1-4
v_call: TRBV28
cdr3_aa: CASNTLWIRDGGNEKLFF
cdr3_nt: TGTGCCAGCAACACTCTATGGATAAGGGATGGGGGTAATGAAAAACTGTTTTTT

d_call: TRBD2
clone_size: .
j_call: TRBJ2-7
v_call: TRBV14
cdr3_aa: CASSPSGGEQYF
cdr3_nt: TGTGCCAGCAGCCCCAGCGGGGGCGAGCAGTACTTC

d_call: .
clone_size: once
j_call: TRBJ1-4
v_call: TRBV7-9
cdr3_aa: CASSLSGSHNEKLFF
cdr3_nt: TGTGCCAGCAGTCTGAGCGGGTCCCACAATGAAAAACTGTTTTTT

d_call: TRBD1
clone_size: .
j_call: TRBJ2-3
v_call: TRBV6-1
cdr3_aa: CASSARQGGATADTQYF
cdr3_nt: TGTGCCAGCAGTGCTAGACAGGGTGGAGCCACGGCAGATACGCAGTATTTT

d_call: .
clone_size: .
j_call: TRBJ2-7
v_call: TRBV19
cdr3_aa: CASSIPPTYEQYF
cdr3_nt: TGTGCCAGTAGTATTCCCCCGACCTACGAGCAGTACTTC

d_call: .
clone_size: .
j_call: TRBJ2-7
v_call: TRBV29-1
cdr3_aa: CSVEGGDGSSYEQYF
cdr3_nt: TGCAGCGTTGAAGGGGGGGACGGAAGCTCCTACGAGCAGTACTTC

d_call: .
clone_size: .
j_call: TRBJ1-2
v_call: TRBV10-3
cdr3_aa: CAIRERLQDGYTF
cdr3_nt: TGTGCCATCAGGGAACGTCTTCAGGATGGCTACACCTTC

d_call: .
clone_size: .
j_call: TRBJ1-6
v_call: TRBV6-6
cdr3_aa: CASTFSEGVSSPLHF
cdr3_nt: TGTGCCAGCACCTTCTCGGAGGGGGTCAGTTCACCCCTCCACTTT

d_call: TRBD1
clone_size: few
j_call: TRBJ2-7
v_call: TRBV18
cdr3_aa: CASSPQQGVNEQYF
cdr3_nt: TGTGCCAGCTCACCACAACAGGGGGTAAACGAGCAGTACTTC

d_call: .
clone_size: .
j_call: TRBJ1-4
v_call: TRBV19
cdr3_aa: CASKPNVGPGPLFF
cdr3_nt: TGTGCCAGTAAGCCGAACGTGGGTCCAGGACCACTGTTTTTT

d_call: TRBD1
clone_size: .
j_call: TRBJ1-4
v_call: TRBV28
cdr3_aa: CASSPHTPGQGVREKLFF
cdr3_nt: TGTGCCAGCAGTCCTCATACCCCGGGACAGGGGGTGAGAGAAAAACTGTTTTTT

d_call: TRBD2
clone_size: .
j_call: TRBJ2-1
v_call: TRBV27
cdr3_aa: CASSFPAGGRNEQFF
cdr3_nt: TGTGCCAGCAGTTTCCCAGCGGGGGGGCGTAATGAGCAGTTCTTC

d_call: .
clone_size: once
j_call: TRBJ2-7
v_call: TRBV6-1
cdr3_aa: CASSEAPGQGGYEQYF
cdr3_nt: TGTGCCAGCAGTGAAGCCCCTGGACAGGGAGGGTACGAGCAGTACTTC

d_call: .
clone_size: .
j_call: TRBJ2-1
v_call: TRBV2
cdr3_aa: CASSPGIQEQFF
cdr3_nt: TGTGCCAGCAGCCCAGGAATCCAGGAGCAGTTCTTC

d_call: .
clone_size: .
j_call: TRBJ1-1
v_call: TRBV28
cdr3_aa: CASSLWGENTEAFF
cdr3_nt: TGTGCCAGCAGTTTATGGGGTGAGAACACTGAAGCTTTCTTT

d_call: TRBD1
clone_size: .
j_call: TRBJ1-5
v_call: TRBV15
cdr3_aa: CATSRVGDRAYNQPQHF
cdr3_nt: TGTGCCACCAGCAGAGTGGGGGACAGGGCTTACAATCAGCCCCAGCATTTT

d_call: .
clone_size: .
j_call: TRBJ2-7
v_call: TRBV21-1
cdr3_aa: CASSKGRMAGDNSYEQYF
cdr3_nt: TGTGCCAGCAGCAAAGGAAGGATGGCGGGGGACAACTCCTACGAGCAGTACTTC

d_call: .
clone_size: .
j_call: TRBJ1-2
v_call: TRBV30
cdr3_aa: CAWSVRQSRLYGYTF
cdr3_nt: TGTGCCTGGAGTGTAAGGCAATCTCGACTATATGGCTACACCTTC

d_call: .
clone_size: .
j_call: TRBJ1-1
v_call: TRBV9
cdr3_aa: CASSVKSGANTEAFF
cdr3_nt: TGTGCCAGCAGCGTAAAATCAGGGGCGAACACTGAAGCTTTCTTT

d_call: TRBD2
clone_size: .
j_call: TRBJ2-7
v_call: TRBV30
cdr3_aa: CAWSVGGAYEQYF
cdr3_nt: TGTGCCTGGAGTGTTGGGGGGGCCTACGAGCAGTACTTC

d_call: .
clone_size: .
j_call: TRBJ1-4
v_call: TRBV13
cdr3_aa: CASSLWDTEKLFF
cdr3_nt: TGTGCCAGCAGCCTCTGGGACACTGAAAAACTGTTTTTT

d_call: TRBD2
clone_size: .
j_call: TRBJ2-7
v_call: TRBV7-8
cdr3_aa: CASSRESGRAPYEQYF
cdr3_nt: TGTGCCAGCAGCCGGGAAAGCGGGAGGGCCCCCTACGAGCAGTACTTC

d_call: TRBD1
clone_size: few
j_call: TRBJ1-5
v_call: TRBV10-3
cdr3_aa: CAIRDRDQPQHF
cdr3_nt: TGTGCCATCAGGGACAGGGATCAGCCCCAGCATTTT

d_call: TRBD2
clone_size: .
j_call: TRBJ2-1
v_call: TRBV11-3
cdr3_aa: CASSPVASGSNEQFF
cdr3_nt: TGTGCCAGCAGCCCAGTGGCTAGCGGGAGCAATGAGCAGTTCTTC

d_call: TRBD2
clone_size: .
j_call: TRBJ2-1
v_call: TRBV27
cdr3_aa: CASSLHGLAGVNEQFF
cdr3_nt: TGTGCCAGCAGTTTACACGGACTAGCGGGGGTCAATGAGCAGTTCTTC

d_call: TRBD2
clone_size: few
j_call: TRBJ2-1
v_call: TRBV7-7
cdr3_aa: CASSSLNSGTSGRLPQNEQFF
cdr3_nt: TGTGCTAGCAGCTCACTCAACTCCGGGACTAGCGGGAGACTGCCCCAAAATGAGCAGTTCTTC

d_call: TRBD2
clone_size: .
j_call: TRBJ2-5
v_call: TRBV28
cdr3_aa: CASSSPSGKETQYF
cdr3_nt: TGTGCCAGCAGTTCCCCTAGCGGGAAAGAGACCCAGTACTTC

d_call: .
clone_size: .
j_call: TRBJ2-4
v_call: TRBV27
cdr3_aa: CASSLSSLQGQWHQYF
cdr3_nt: TGTGCCAGCAGTTTATCGTCCCTACAGGGCCAATGGCATCAGTACTTC

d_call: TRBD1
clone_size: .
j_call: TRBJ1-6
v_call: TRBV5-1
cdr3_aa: CASSIRTGDNSPLHF
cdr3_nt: TGCGCCAGCAGCATTCGGACAGGGGATAATTCACCCCTCCACTTT

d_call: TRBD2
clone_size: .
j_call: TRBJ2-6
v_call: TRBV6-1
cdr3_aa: CASSEGLAAFSGANVLTF
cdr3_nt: TGTGCCAGCAGTGAGGGACTAGCGGCTTTCTCTGGGGCCAACGTCCTGACTTTC

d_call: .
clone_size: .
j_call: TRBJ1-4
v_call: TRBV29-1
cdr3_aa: CSAREAGEKLFF
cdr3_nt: TGCAGCGCCAGGGAGGCGGGTGAAAAACTGTTTTTT

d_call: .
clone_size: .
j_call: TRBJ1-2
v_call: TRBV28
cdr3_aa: CASSTDVYGYTF
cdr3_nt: TGTGCCAGCAGTACTGACGTCTATGGCTACACCTTC

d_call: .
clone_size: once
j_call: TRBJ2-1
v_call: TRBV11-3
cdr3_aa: CASSPGQGYNEQFF
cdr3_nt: TGTGCCAGCAGCCCTGGGCAGGGGTACAATGAGCAGTTCTTC

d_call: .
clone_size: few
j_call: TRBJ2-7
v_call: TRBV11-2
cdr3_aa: CASSPRNYEQYF
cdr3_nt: TGTGCCAGCAGCCCCCGGAACTACGAGCAGTACTTC

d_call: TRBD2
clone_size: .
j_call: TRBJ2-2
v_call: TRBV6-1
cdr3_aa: CASSDRGGRGTGELFF
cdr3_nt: TGTGCCAGCAGTGACCGGGGGGGTAGAGGAACCGGGGAGCTGTTTTTT

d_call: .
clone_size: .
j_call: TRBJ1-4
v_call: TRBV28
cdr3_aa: CASSFSGPRAEKLFF
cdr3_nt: TGTGCCAGCAGTTTTTCCGGTCCTCGGGCCGAAAAACTGTTTTTT

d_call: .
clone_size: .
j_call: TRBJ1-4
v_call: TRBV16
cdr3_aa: CASSQSDGSNEKLFF
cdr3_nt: TGTGCCAGCAGCCAATCGGACGGGAGTAATGAAAAACTGTTTTTT